The 30 T cell receptor beta chains presented below share a single source sample, sequenced in a study of early T cells in non-severe SARS-CoV-2 infection. TCRdb re-analysed the 5' RACE reads in MiXCR, keeping a single row per CDR3 protein. The sample carries about 90,000 distinct CDR3 sequences, approximately 15% recorded once. Material: whole blood. The receptor source for this set is an adult who was a healthcare worker with PCR-confirmed SARS-CoV-2 infection or an uninfected control (not recorded which).

V gene TRBV7-8 combines with J gene TRBJ2-1; 7 positions agree with TRBD2. The CDR3 runs to 15 residues. Germline values: CDR1 SGHVS, CDR2 FQNEAQ. V was clipped by 9 bases and J by 0 bases; unmatched bases: 8. This chain's CDR3 is CASKIAGSSYNEQFF. In DNA form, the CDR3 reads TGTGCCAGTAAAATAGCGGGCAGCTCCTACAATGAGCAGTTCTTC.

The sample holds many counts of this clonotype. The rearrangement uses TRBV7-9 and TRBJ1-5, with D possibly being TRBD1 (5 bases). The CDR3 has 16 amino acids. Per the germline V gene, CDR1 is SEHNR and CDR2 is FQNEAQ (reference sequence). The germline V and J ends were trimmed by 5 bases and 0 bases, with 14 bases remaining between them. The CDR3 DNA sequence: TGTGCCAGCAGCCCCACGGGGACGTCTAGCAATCAGCCCCAGCATTTT. It yields the protein CASSPTGTSSNQPQHF. The full variable domain, rest sourced from reference TRBV7-9 and TRBJ1-5, is DTGVSQNPRHKITKRGQNVTFRCDPISEHNRLYWYRQTLGQGPEFLTYFQNEAQLEKSRLLSDRFSAERPKGSFSTLEIQRTEQGDSAMYLCASSPTGTSSNQPQHFGDGTRLSIL.

This clonotype was detected only a few times. V and J are TRBV29-1 and TRBJ2-7; TRBD2 is a possible D gene (6 bases). Germline loops: CDR1 SQVTM, CDR2 ANQGSEA. The CDR3 has 12 amino acids. Deletions cut 4 bases from V and 6 bases from J, with 13 bases between. The CDR3 DNA reads as TGCAGCGTTGGCTCCCGGCGGGGCGAGCAGTACTTC. Translation gives CSVGSRRGEQYF.

V gene TRBV5-5 combines with J gene TRBJ2-6; D uncertain. V lost 2 bases and J 4 bases, leaving 10 bases between the germline ends. The V gene's germline CDR1 is SGHKS and CDR2 YYEKEE (reference sequence). The CDR3 runs to 15 residues. The CDR3 loop is CASSFRRSGANVLTF. In DNA form, the CDR3 reads TGTGCCAGCAGCTTTCGGAGATCAGGGGCCAACGTCCTGACTTTC.

The chain carries TRBV2 and TRBJ1-5; no firm D call. Looked up from germline, CDR1 is SNHLY and CDR2 is FYNNEI. The V gene lost 5 bases and the J gene lost 0 bases, with 8 bases spanning the gap. The CDR3 totals 14 residues. The CDR3 spells CASSPANSNQPQHF. The CDR3 nucleotides are TGTGCCAGCAGTCCCGCGAATAGCAATCAGCCCCAGCATTTT.

V gene TRBV7-9 combines with J gene TRBJ2-1; 10 positions agree with TRBD2. Losses at the gene ends were 5 bases for V and 3 bases for J; bases not matched to a gene: 16. This CDR3 spans 19 amino acids. Germline V gene data show CDR1 as SEHNR and CDR2 as FQNEAQ (reference sequence). This CDR3 reads CASSPQELAGGRFYNEQFF. The CDR3 DNA reads as TGTGCCAGCAGCCCCCAGGAGTTAGCGGGAGGCCGCTTCTACAATGAGCAGTTCTTC.

In this sample, this clonotype turned up a few times. At one boundary the junction diverges from the germline segment, which might be a read error. This chain uses TRBV20-1 with TRBJ1-3; tentatively, D is TRBD1 (5 bases). Germline CDR1 reads DFQATT; CDR2 reads SNEGSKA (reference sequence). The CDR3 totals 14 residues. The CDR3 bases are TGCAGTGCACTGAGACGGGGCTCTGAAAACACCATATATTTT. Amino acid sequence: CSALRRGSENTIYF.

The table lists this clonotype with many counts. V gene TRBV12-3 or TRBV12-4 combines with J gene TRBJ1-1; 7 nucleotides line up with TRBD1. V shed 5 bases, J shed 5 bases, and the junction held 5 bases outside the gene matches. CDR3 length: 13 residues. CDR3 nucleotide sequence: TGTGCCAGCAGTAAACAGGGGATGACTGAAGCTTTCTTT. Translation gives CASSKQGMTEAFF.

The chain employs TRBV29-1 and TRBJ2-7, with D perhaps matching TRBD2 (5 bases). In germline, CDR1 is SQVTM, CDR2 ANQGSEA. V lost 4 bases, J lost 5 bases, and 15 bases lay in between. This CDR3 has 13 residues. CDR3: CSVAPGAGNEQYF. In DNA, the CDR3 is TGCAGCGTTGCCCCAGGCGCCGGGAACGAGCAGTACTTC.

CDR3 coding DNA: TGCGCCAGCAGCCAAGGCCTAGAGTCAGGGGTTTTTGGCTACACCTTC. This codes for CASSQGLESGVFGYTF. The chain recombines TRBV4-1 with TRBJ1-2; possible D gene TRBD1, 6 bases. Germline V gene sequence: CDR1 MGHRA, CDR2 YSYEKL. This CDR3 is 16 amino acids long. Deletions cut 1 base from V and 7 bases from J, with 19 bases between.

The chain couples TRBV12-3 or TRBV12-4 to TRBJ1-4; 9 bases map to TRBD1. J gave up 6 bases and V 4 bases, and 6 bases lay outside the gene matches. The CDR3 consists of 15 residues. This chain's CDR3 is CASSSSGTGYEKLFF. Here the CDR3 DNA reads TGTGCCAGCAGTTCGTCCGGGACAGGGTATGAAAAACTGTTTTTT.

This clonotype was observed many times. This sequence joins TRBV27 and TRBJ2-7; TRBD1 aligns across 9 bases. Trimming cost V 4 bases and J 8 bases; bases outside gene matches: 15. The germline gives CDR1 MNHEY, CDR2 SMNVEV (reference sequence). The CDR3 contains 16 residues. CDR3: CASSSSTGGGLRKQYF. Here the CDR3 DNA reads TGTGCCAGCAGTTCCTCGACAGGGGGGGGCCTTAGAAAGCAGTACTTC.

The gene calls are TRBV6-4 and TRBJ2-3, with 14 bases matching TRBD2. V was pared by 3 bases and J by 4 bases, with 0 bases of the junction left unmatched. The CDR3 is 15 residues long. Per the germline V gene, CDR1 is MRHNA and CDR2 is SNTAGT. This CDR3 reads CASSEGLAGADTQYF. CDR3 DNA: TGTGCCAGCAGTGAGGGACTAGCGGGAGCAGATACGCAGTATTTT.

Written as DNA, the CDR3 is TGTGCCAGCAGTGCGATAGCCGGTGGCTCTGGGGCCAACGTCCTGACTTTC. Protein sequence: CASSAIAGGSGANVLTF. The chain combines TRBV2 with TRBJ2-6; D ambiguous. CDR1 and CDR2 from the germline V gene are SNHLY and FYNNEI. CDR3 size: 17 residues. V shed 4 bases and J shed 0 bases, with 13 bases lying between them.

V gene TRBV6-6 combines with J gene TRBJ2-7; 7 bases line up with TRBD2. Germline assignment: CDR1 MNHNY and CDR2 SVGAGI (reference sequence). The junction had 13 bases not matched to a gene; V was cut back by 2 bases and J by 6 bases. CDR3 size: 16 residues. Here the CDR3 reads CASSYRGSPRPLEQYF. The CDR3 region has the DNA TGTGCCAGCAGTTACCGCGGGAGTCCGCGGCCCCTCGAGCAGTACTTC.

The rearrangement links TRBV30 to TRBJ1-6; no definite D call. Germline CDR1 reads GTSNPN; CDR2 reads SVGIG (reference sequence). This CDR3 is built from 12 residues. The germline V and J ends were trimmed by 6 bases and 7 bases, with 10 bases remaining between them. This CDR3 is CACRRTNSPLHF. The CDR3 DNA reads as TGTGCCTGTCGGCGGACCAATTCACCCCTCCACTTT. Complete variable domain (other parts from reference TRBV30 and TRBJ1-6): SQTIHQWPATLVQPVGSPLSLECTVEGTSNPNLYWYRQAAGRGLQLLFYSVGIGQISSEVPQNLSASRPQDRQFILSSKKLLLSDSGFYLCACRRTNSPLHFGNGTRLTVT.

This chain connects TRBV7-9 to TRBJ1-4; D is uncertain. CDR1 is SEHNR, CDR2 FQNEAQ, per germline (reference sequence). The V and J ends lost 4 bases and 5 bases respectively, with 14 bases between them. The CDR3 spans 15 residues. CDR3 sequence (DNA): TGTGCCAGCAGCTCCGGACTGAGCGGGAATGAAAAACTGTTTTTT. Translating it yields CASSSGLSGNEKLFF.

In its sample, this clonotype was seen many times. The V and J genes are TRBV5-1 and TRBJ2-3, with D unresolved. CDR1 and CDR2 from the germline V gene are SGHRS and YFSETQ. Between the trimmed V and J ends, which lost 0 bases and 0 bases, there was a span of 11 bases. This CDR3 has 16 residues. The DNA of the CDR3 is TGCGCCAGCAGCTTGGGGGGTACCTCTAGCACAGATACGCAGTATTTT. Amino acid sequence: CASSLGGTSSTDTQYF.

The V and J genes are TRBV10-2 and TRBJ2-1; 10 bases fit TRBD2. Germline CDR1 and CDR2: WSHSY and SAAADI. This CDR3 is built from 15 residues. Unmatched junction bases numbered 10, after V lost 6 bases and J lost 8 bases. CDR3 DNA sequence: TGCGCCAGCAGCCCTCCTAGCGGGAGCGTCTATGAGCAGTTCTTC. It encodes CASSPPSGSVYEQFF.

This chain links TRBV5-1 with TRBJ2-5, with D tentatively TRBD2 (5 bases). Germline-derived CDR1 and CDR2 are SGHRS and YFSETQ. This CDR3 region has 13 residues. V was shortened by 0 bases and J by 3 bases, with 6 bases between the two germline ends. The CDR3 loop reads CASSLVGKETQYF. CDR3 coding DNA: TGCGCCAGCAGCTTGGTCGGGAAAGAGACCCAGTACTTC.

This clonotype appeared a few times. J is TRBJ1-2 and V is TRBV2; 7 nucleotides match TRBD1. Looked up from germline, CDR1 is SNHLY and CDR2 is FYNNEI. The J segment lost 4 bases and the V segment lost 3 bases, leaving 5 bases of the junction unmatched. CDR3 length: 14 residues. In DNA, the CDR3 is TGTGCCAGCAGTGACGGGACAGTCTTCTATGGCTACACCTTC. This codes for CASSDGTVFYGYTF.

The rearrangement uses TRBV7-2 and TRBJ2-1, with D perhaps TRBD1 (6 bases). The CDR3 loop spans 15 amino acids. Deletions cut 5 bases from V and 0 bases from J, with 11 bases between. The V gene's germline CDR1 is SGHTA and CDR2 FQGNSA. In nucleotides, the CDR3 is TGTGCCAGCAGCGCGGACAGAAGCTCCTACAATGAGCAGTTCTTC. Translating it yields CASSADRSSYNEQFF.

This clonotype was found a few times. The rearrangement links TRBV27 to TRBJ2-5, with TRBD1 matching 7 bases. The CDR3 covers 16 residues. V lost 6 bases, J lost 7 bases, and 17 bases stayed unmatched. CDR1 is MNHEY, CDR2 SMNVEV, per germline (reference sequence). CDR3 residues: CASSRQPGQTGVTQYF. CDR3 sequence (DNA): TGTGCCAGCAGCCGCCAACCGGGACAGACCGGCGTGACCCAGTACTTC.

This clonotype was recorded many times. The chain is built from TRBV7-9 and TRBJ2-1; D is unresolved. The CDR3 is 8 residues long. The ends were cut back, 7 bases at V and 15 bases at J, with 7 bases in the middle. Germline V gene sequence: CDR1 SEHNR, CDR2 FQNEAQ (reference sequence). The CDR3 protein is CASTLGFF. For the CDR3, the DNA is TGTGCCAGCACCCTAGGGTTCTTC.

This clonotype occurred a few times. The J gene is TRBJ2-7, the V gene TRBV3-1; 7 nucleotides line up with TRBD2. This CDR3 contains 15 residues. Germline-derived CDR1 and CDR2 are LGHDT and YNNKEL (reference sequence). V was pared by 1 base and J by 1 base, with 4 bases of the junction left unmatched. CDR3 bases: TGTGCCAGCAGCCAAGGACTAGCCCCATCCTACGAGCAGTACTTC. As protein: CASSQGLAPSYEQYF.

The gene calls are TRBV19 and TRBJ1-2, with D possibly TRBD1 on 6 matching bases. Germline assignment: CDR1 LNHDA and CDR2 SQIVND (reference sequence). The CDR3 has 14 residues. V lost 9 bases to trimming and J lost 4 bases, with 18 bases between them. CDR3 loop: CASGNPGAGYGYTF. In DNA, the CDR3 is TGTGCCAGCGGCAATCCGGGGGCAGGCTATGGCTACACCTTC.

The chain joins TRBV4-2 to TRBJ2-1, with 9 bases identical to TRBD1. After removal of 1 base from V and 7 bases from J, the junction contained 17 bases not matched to a gene. Germline CDR1 is LGHNA and CDR2 is YNFKEQ. The CDR3 runs to 19 residues. The CDR3 here is CASSQAPMGRTGVRNEQFF. The CDR3 DNA reads as TGTGCCAGCAGCCAAGCGCCTATGGGGAGGACAGGGGTACGGAATGAGCAGTTCTTC.

The chain couples TRBV5-4 to TRBJ2-5; D gene unclear. Germline CDR1 SGHNT, CDR2 YYREEE (reference sequence). There are 16 residues in the CDR3. V was pared by 0 bases and J by 1 base, with 13 bases between. CDR3 nucleotide sequence: TGTGCCAGCAGCTTGGCCCAGGTAGCCTCCCAAGAGACCCAGTACTTC. It encodes CASSLAQVASQETQYF.

V and J are TRBV7-8 and TRBJ2-3, with a possible D match to TRBD2 (5 bases). The CDR3 sequence is 16 residues long. The V gene lost 5 bases and the J gene lost 1 base, with 16 bases spanning the gap. The germline V gene encodes CDR1 SGHVS and CDR2 FQNEAQ. CDR3 sequence: CASSPVPFGGTDTQYF. The DNA for the CDR3 is TGTGCCAGCAGCCCCGTCCCCTTCGGGGGCACAGATACGCAGTATTTT.

This clonotype was counted between two and nine times. This chain joins TRBV3-1 and TRBJ2-1; D assignment may be TRBD1 or TRBD2 (5 bases each). Germline values: CDR1 LGHDT, CDR2 YNNKEL (reference sequence). Trimming stripped 5 bases from V and 2 bases from J, with 16 bases between. The CDR3 extends over 16 amino acids. The CDR3 region has the DNA TGTGCCAGCAGCAACCGGGACCGACTCCCCTACAATGAGCAGTTCTTC. It translates to CASSNRDRLPYNEQFF.